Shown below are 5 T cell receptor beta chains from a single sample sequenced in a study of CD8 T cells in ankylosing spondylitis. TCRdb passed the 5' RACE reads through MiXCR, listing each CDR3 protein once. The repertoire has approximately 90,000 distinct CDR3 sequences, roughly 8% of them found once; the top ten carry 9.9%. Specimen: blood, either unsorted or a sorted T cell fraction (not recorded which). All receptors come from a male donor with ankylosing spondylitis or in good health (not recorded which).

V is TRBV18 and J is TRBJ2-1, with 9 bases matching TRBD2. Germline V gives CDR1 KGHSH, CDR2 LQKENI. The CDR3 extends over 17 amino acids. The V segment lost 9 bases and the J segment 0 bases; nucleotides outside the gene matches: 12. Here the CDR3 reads CASGGTSSKSSYNEQFF. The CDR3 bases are TGTGCCAGTGGGGGGACTAGCTCTAAAAGCTCCTACAATGAGCAGTTCTTC.

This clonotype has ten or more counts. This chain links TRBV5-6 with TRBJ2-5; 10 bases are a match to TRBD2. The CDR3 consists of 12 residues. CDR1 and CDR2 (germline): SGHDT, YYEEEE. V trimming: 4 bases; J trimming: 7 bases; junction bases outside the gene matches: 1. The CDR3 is CASSRTSGTQYF. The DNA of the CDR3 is TGTGCCAGCAGCAGGACTAGCGGGACCCAGTACTTC.

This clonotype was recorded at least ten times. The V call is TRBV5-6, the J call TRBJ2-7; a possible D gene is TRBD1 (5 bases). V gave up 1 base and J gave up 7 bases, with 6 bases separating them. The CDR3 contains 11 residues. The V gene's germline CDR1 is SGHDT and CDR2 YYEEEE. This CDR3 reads CASSLKGEQYF. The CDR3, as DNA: TGTGCCAGCAGCTTGAAGGGGGAGCAGTACTTC.

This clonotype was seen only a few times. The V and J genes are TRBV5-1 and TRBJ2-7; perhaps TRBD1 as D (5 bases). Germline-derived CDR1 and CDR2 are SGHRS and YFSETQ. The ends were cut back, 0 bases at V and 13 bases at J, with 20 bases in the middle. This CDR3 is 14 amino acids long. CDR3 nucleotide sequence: TGCGCCAGCAGCTTGGGCAGGGTTAAGGACCTCCATTACTTC. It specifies CASSLGRVKDLHYF.

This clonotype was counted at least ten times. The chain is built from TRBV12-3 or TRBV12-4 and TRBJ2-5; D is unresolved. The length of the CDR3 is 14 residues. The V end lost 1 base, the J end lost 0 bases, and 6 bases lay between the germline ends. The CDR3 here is CASSLGPYQETQYF. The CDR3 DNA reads TGTGCCAGCAGTTTAGGTCCGTACCAAGAGACCCAGTACTTC.